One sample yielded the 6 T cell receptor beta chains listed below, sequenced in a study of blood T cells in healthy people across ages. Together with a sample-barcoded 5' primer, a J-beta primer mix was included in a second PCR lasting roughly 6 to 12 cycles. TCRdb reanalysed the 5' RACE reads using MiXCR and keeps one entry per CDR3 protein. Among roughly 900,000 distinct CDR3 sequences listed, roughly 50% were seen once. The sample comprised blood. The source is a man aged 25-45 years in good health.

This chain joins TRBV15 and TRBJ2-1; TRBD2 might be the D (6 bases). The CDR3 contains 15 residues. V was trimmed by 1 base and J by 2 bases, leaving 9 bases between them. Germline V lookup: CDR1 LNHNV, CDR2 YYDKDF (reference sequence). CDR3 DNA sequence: TGTGCCACCAGCAGAGCGGGGGAAACCTACAATGAGCAGTTCTTC. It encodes CATSRAGETYNEQFF.

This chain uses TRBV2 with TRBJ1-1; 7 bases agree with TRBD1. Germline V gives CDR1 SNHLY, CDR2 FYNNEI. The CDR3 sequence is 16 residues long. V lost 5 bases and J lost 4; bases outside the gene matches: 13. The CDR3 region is CASSRDRSSGGTEAFF. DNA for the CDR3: TGTGCCAGCAGTCGGGACAGAAGCAGTGGGGGCACTGAAGCTTTCTTT.

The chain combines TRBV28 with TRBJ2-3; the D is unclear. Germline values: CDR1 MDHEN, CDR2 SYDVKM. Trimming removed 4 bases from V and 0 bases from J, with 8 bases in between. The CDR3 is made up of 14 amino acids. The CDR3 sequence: CASSSPVSTDTQYF. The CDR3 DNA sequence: TGTGCCAGCAGTTCACCGGTTAGCACAGATACGCAGTATTTT.

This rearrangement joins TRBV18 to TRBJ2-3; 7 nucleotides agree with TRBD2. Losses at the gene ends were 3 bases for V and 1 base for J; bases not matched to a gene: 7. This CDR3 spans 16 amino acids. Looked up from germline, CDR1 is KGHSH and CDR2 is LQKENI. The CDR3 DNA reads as TGTGCCAGCTCACCCTTGCCCGCGGGGGGCACAGATACGCAGTATTTT. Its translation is CASSPLPAGGTDTQYF.

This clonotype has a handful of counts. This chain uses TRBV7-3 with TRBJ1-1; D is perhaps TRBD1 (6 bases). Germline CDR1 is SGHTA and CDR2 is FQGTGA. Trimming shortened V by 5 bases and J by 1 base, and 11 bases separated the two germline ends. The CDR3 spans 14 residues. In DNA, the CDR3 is TGTGCCAGCAGCCCACAGGGTTGGAACACTGAAGCTTTCTTT. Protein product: CASSPQGWNTEAFF.

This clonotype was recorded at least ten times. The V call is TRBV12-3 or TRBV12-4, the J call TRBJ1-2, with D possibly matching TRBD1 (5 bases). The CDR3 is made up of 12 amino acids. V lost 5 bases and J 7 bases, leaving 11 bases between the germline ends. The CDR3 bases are TGTGCCAGCAGTGAGACAGCTCTTGGCTACACCTTC. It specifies CASSETALGYTF.